The 10 T cell receptor beta chains presented below share a single source sample, sequenced in a study of T cell responses to AZD1222 COVID-19 vaccine. Clones were read by immunoSEQ multiplex PCR, and TCRdb kept only the in-frame ones, dropping some. The sample carries approximately 140,000 clones, more than 90% recorded once. This specimen was peripheral blood, taken 28 days after the second AZD1222 dose. The receptors here all came from an adult who received the AZD1222 COVID-19 vaccine.

The rearrangement uses TRBV28 and TRBJ1-1, with D perhaps TRBD1 (6 bases). Germline CDR1 is MDHEN and CDR2 is SYDVKM. Trimming pared 6 bases from V and 7 bases from J, leaving 15 bases between. The CDR3 is made up of 13 amino acids. The CDR3 coding sequence is TGTGCCAGCAGCCAAACGGGACACATTGAAGCTTTCTTT. Translated: CASSQTGHIEAFF.

This chain connects TRBV7-3 to TRBJ1-2; 8 bases are a match to TRBD1. Germline V CDR1 and CDR2: SGHTA, FQGTGA. The junction had 1 base not matched to a gene; V was cut back by 1 base and J by 6 bases. The CDR3 has 13 amino acids. CDR3 sequence: CASSLNRGNGYTF. The CDR3 DNA sequence: TGTGCCAGCAGCTTAAACAGGGGGAATGGCTACACCTTC.

The V gene is TRBV6-1, the J gene TRBJ2-1, with D perhaps being TRBD1 or TRBD2 (5 bases each). This CDR3 has 17 amino acids. Germline V gene lookup returns CDR1 MNHNS and CDR2 SASEGT. Trimming shortened V by 3 bases and J by 4 bases, and 19 bases separated the two germline ends. The CDR3 DNA follows: TGTGCCAGCAGTGAGAGAATGGGGCTGGGGGTATACAATGAGCAGTTCTTC. It encodes CASSERMGLGVYNEQFF.

The genes are TRBV9 and TRBJ1-3, with no clear D. The CDR3 has 14 residues. Trimming shortened V by 3 bases and J by 0 bases, and 7 bases separated the two germline ends. Germline CDR1 SGDLS, CDR2 YYNGEE. CDR3 bases: TGTGCCAGCAGCGCCCTCCGCTCTGGAAACACCATATATTTT. The encoded protein is CASSALRSGNTIYF.

The V call is TRBV6-5, the J call TRBJ2-7, with TRBD1 identical over 7 bases. The germline CDR1 and CDR2 sequences are MNHEY and SVGAGI. CDR3 length: 15 residues. V was clipped by 8 bases and J by 4 bases; unmatched bases: 14. This CDR3 reads CASCSRRQGGYEQYF. The CDR3 DNA is TGTGCCAGCTGTTCACGACGACAGGGTGGGTACGAGCAGTACTTC.

This chain uses TRBV27 with TRBJ1-1, with TRBD1 matching over 8 bases. The V gene end was trimmed by 6 bases and the J gene end by 3 bases; junction bases not matched to a gene: 9. CDR3 length: 15 residues. Germline values: CDR1 MNHEY, CDR2 SMNVEV (reference sequence). The CDR3 nucleotides are TGTGCCAGCAGGCCTTCAGGGGGCTGGGACACTGAAGCTTTCTTT. This translates into CASRPSGGWDTEAFF.

This clone was seen once. The chain uses TRBV25-1 and TRBJ1-4; D remains ambiguous. Trimming left V 3 bases short and J 1 base short, with 18 bases between. The CDR3 runs to 18 residues. Per germline, CDR1 MGHDK and CDR2 SYGVNS. This CDR3 reads CASSDPVYSDLTNEKLFF. The CDR3 DNA reads as TGTGCCAGCAGTGATCCGGTTTACTCTGATTTAACTAATGAAAAACTGTTTTTT.

V usage is TRBV5-4 and J usage is TRBJ1-2, with 9 bases fitting TRBD1. V lost 0 bases and J lost 4; bases outside the gene matches: 7. CDR1 is SGHNT and CDR2 is YYREEE in the germline V gene (reference sequence). The CDR3 has 16 amino acids. Here the CDR3 DNA reads TGTGCCAGCAGCTTGGATCGGGACAGGGTGGTCTATGGCTACACCTTC. This encodes CASSLDRDRVVYGYTF.

The sample holds one count of this clone. The V and J genes are TRBV4-2 and TRBJ2-1; perhaps TRBD1 as D (5 bases). The CDR3 runs to 11 residues. Germline assignment: CDR1 LGHNA and CDR2 YNFKEQ. Between the trimmed V and J ends, which lost 7 bases and 6 bases, there was a span of 7 bases. DNA for the CDR3: TGTGCCAGCACAGGGCCCAATGAGCAGTTCTTC. It codes for CASTGPNEQFF.

The chain has TRBV10-3 and TRBJ1-2; maybe TRBD1 (6 bases). Trimming took off 2 bases at V and 2 bases at J, with 9 bases between the two ends. Germline CDR1 and CDR2: ENHRY and SYGVKD. The CDR3 totals 14 residues. The CDR3 here is CAISEPTGNYGYTF. The CDR3 DNA reads TGTGCCATCAGTGAGCCAACAGGGAACTATGGCTACACCTTC.